This note documents a single T cell receptor (beta chain) sequence. This entry is derived from a study of blood T cell repertoires in COVID-19. Study at large: T cells, B-cell-depleted T cells, or PBMCs provided the cDNA or gDNA that served as material.

This CDR3 is 15 amino acids long. Germline trimming cut 1 base from V and 7 bases from J; bases unmatched to any gene: 7. CDR1 LGHDT and CDR2 YNNKEL come from the germline V gene (reference sequence). Some clones are missing from TCRdb's copy, which holds only in-frame ones; the method was immunoSEQ multiplex PCR. The data hold roughly 65,000 clones, with 82% observed a single time. Sequences were obtained from peripheral blood. The chain couples TRBV3-1 (or the pseudogene TRBV3-2) to TRBJ1-5, with 7 bases that match TRBD1. The source is a human donor in a cohort sampled during active COVID-19. DNA for the CDR3: TGTGCCAGCAGCCAAGGTTACAGGGGAACCCAGCCCCAGCATTTT. This gives the protein CASSQGYRGTQPQHF.